The subject of this entry is one T cell receptor (beta chain). Its target is not known. Reanalyzing the 5' RACE reads, TCRdb keeps one entry per CDR3 protein, without DNA. The sample is made up of 500,000 to 700,000 distinct CDR3 sequences, and the top ten hold approximately 3.6% of it. This sample was taken from a study of T cells expressing NK-cell markers. Study-level background: Each TCR beta repertoire originated in sorted T cells that were CD3+CD56+NKG2C+, CD3+CD56+NKG2C- or CD3+CD56-NKG2C+. Seven HCMV-seropositive donors and one seronegative donor made up the eight sequenced donors. Study-wide findings and caveats: Researchers report these clonotypes also headed the CD3+CD56-NKG2C+ fraction in several donors.

Germline lookup yields CDR1 MNHEY and CDR2 SVGEGT. The length of the CDR3 is 14 residues. The TCR sequence derives from a man between 18 and 35 years old in good health. The sequencing sample was made of blood T cells: a sorted CD56 or NKG2C T cell subset, CD4+ or CD8+ T cells, or bulk PBMC T cells (not recorded which). The chain is built from TRBV6-2 or TRBV6-3 and TRBJ2-7; TCRdb designates TRBD2, a call that cannot be tested without DNA. CDR3 amino acids: CASSWSGGGYEQYF.